A selection of T cell receptor beta chains follows, all from one sample in a study of early T cells in non-severe SARS-CoV-2 infection. TCRdb re-called the 5' RACE reads through MiXCR, storing one row per CDR3 protein. Seen here are over 75,000 distinct CDR3 sequences, 15% observed once, and the top ten hold around 5.4%. Sequencing was done on a sample of whole blood. The receptors here all came from an adult who was a healthcare worker with PCR-confirmed SARS-CoV-2 infection or an uninfected control (not recorded which). Each CDR3 is given with its conserved first and last residue. A D gene is named only where the DNA matches it firmly. Only some rows state a clone size, as once, few, many or a class for expanded clones.

size | D | J | V | CDR3 | DNA
few | . | TRBJ1-6 | TRBV27 | CASSFWGGYNSPLHF | TGTGCCAGCAGTTTTTGGGGCGGCTATAATTCACCCCTCCACTTT
many | TRBD1 | TRBJ1-1 | TRBV5-1 | CASSGPGTVTEAFF | TGCGCCAGCAGCGGGCCCGGGACAGTCACTGAAGCTTTCTTT
. | TRBD2 | TRBJ2-7 | TRBV29-1 | CSVEDPLADTLGEQYF | TGCAGCGTTGAAGATCCTCTAGCGGACACGCTTGGCGAGCAGTACTTC
many | . | TRBJ2-6 | TRBV6-2/TRBV6-3 | CASSPSHSGANVLTF | TGTGCCAGCAGTCCGAGCCACTCTGGGGCCAACGTCCTGACTTTC
few | . | TRBJ2-3 | TRBV20-1 | CSATNVGSSTDTQYF | TGCAGTGCTACGAATGTAGGCTCTAGCACAGATACGCAGTATTTT
many | . | TRBJ1-1 | TRBV6-1 | CASSEGYTEAFF | TGTGCCAGCAGTGAAGGGTACACTGAAGCTTTCTTT
. | . | TRBJ1-4 | TRBV28 | CASRDSTEEKLFF | TGTGCCAGCAGGGACTCTACCGAAGAAAAACTGTTTTTT
few | . | TRBJ2-5 | TRBV7-6 | CASSLGRTETQYF | TGTGCCAGCAGCTTAGGGAGAACCGAGACCCAGTACTTC
. | . | TRBJ1-1 | TRBV6-5 | CASSKTFGGGTEAFF | TGTGCCAGCAGTAAGACATTTGGGGGAGGCACTGAAGCTTTCTTT
few | TRBD1 | TRBJ1-2 | TRBV28 | CASREGQAPGYGYTF | TGTGCCAGCAGGGAGGGACAGGCCCCTGGGTATGGCTACACCTTC
. | . | TRBJ1-1 | TRBV27 | CASSFRPVAEAFF | TGTGCCAGCAGTTTTCGGCCAGTGGCTGAAGCTTTCTTT
. | . | TRBJ2-3 | TRBV5-1 | CASSSDGTDTQYF | TGCGCCAGCAGCTCAGACGGCACAGATACGCAGTATTTT
few | TRBD2 | TRBJ2-2 | TRBV6-5 | CASRRPGGNTGELFF | TGTGCCAGCAGAAGACCGGGGGGAAACACCGGGGAGCTGTTTTTT
many | TRBD2 | TRBJ2-1 | TRBV9 | CASSPPTSGRGEQFF | TGTGCCAGCAGCCCCCCGACTAGCGGGAGGGGTGAGCAGTTCTTC
. | . | TRBJ2-6 | TRBV7-9 | CASSLVGNGANVLTF | TGTGCCAGCAGCTTAGTGGGGAATGGGGCCAACGTCCTGACTTTC
many | . | TRBJ1-5 | TRBV7-9 | CASSRMGDRQPQHF | TGTGCCAGCAGCCGTATGGGGGACCGGCAGCCCCAGCATTTT
. | . | TRBJ1-5 | TRBV12-3/TRBV12-4 | CASSFGGQPQHF | TGTGCCAGCAGTTTCGGAGGGCAGCCCCAGCATTTT
. | . | TRBJ2-7 | TRBV20-1 | CSASLGYEQYF | TGCAGTGCCTCTCTGGGGTACGAGCAGTACTTC
many | . | TRBJ1-6 | TRBV7-6 | CASSSLSNSPLHF | TGTGCCAGCAGCTCACTTTCAAATTCACCCCTCCACTTT
. | TRBD2 | TRBJ2-5 | TRBV11-2 | CASSLKLVGAGEETQYF | TGTGCCAGCAGCTTGAAATTGGTGGGAGCGGGGGAAGAGACCCAGTACTTC
. | TRBD2 | TRBJ2-1 | TRBV7-8 | CVSRLTSGYEQFF | TGTGTCAGCAGGCTCACTAGCGGGTATGAGCAGTTCTTC
. | TRBD2 | TRBJ2-1 | TRBV10-3 | CAIGSGRANNEQFF | TGTGCCATCGGTAGCGGGAGGGCGAACAATGAGCAGTTCTTC
few | . | TRBJ2-7 | TRBV6-2/TRBV6-3 | CASIEGTSYYEQYF | TGTGCCAGCATCGAGGGGACTTCGTACTACGAGCAGTACTTC
few | . | TRBJ2-6 | TRBV4-3 | CASSQVTEWGANVLTF | TGCGCCAGCAGCCAAGTGACGGAATGGGGGGCCAACGTCCTGACTTTC
. | TRBD2 | TRBJ2-2 | TRBV2 | CATTGSGGNTGELFF | TGTGCCACCACCGGGTCGGGGGGGAACACCGGGGAGCTGTTTTTT
few | . | TRBJ2-1 | TRBV5-4 | CASSLEGAVREQFF | TGTGCCAGCAGCTTGGAGGGAGCGGTTCGTGAGCAGTTCTTC
. | TRBD2 | TRBJ2-7 | TRBV24-1 | CATGTRSEQYF | TGTGCCACCGGGACTAGAAGCGAGCAGTACTTC
once | . | TRBJ2-1 | TRBV28 | CASNFGASEQFF | TGTGCCAGCAACTTTGGGGCCAGTGAGCAGTTCTTC
few | . | TRBJ2-1 | TRBV20-1 | CSADPAGDNEQFF | TGCAGTGCTGACCCCGCCGGCGACAATGAGCAGTTCTTC